This entry describes one T cell receptor (beta chain). The source of the sample is a study of blood T cells in healthy people across ages. Germline V gene lookup returns CDR1 ENHRY and CDR2 SYGVKD. V trimming: 10 bases; J trimming: 6 bases; junction bases outside the gene matches: 15. This CDR3 is built from 15 residues. A second PCR of roughly 6 to 12 cycles used a sample-barcoded 5' primer and a J-beta primer mix. TCRdb recomputed calls from the 5' RACE reads with MiXCR, one row per CDR3 protein. The table lists 1.8 million or so distinct CDR3 sequences, around 42% of them singletons, with approximately 22% in the top ten.

This receptor was identified in a human donor in good health. Sequencing used blood. The chain combines TRBV10-3 with TRBJ1-5; 7 positions match TRBD1. The CDR3 spells CATRQGFSTGQPQHF. CDR3 DNA: TGTGCCACCCGACAGGGCTTTTCCACCGGTCAGCCCCAGCATTTT.